This note documents a single T cell receptor (beta chain) sequence. The target antigen is unknown. The source of the sample is a study of T-cell memory formation after mild COVID-19. Overall study: There were largely donor-specific TCR clusters. Study observations and caveats: Cross-reactive memory apparently joined, as some responding clones appeared in pre-infection memory. The study found contracting CD4+ clones mainly in CM and EM and contracting CD8+ clones in EMRA.

Germline V CDR1 and CDR2: SGHVS, FQNEAQ. Trimming took off 5 bases at V and 1 base at J, with 30 bases between the two ends. This CDR3 has 21 residues. TCRdb passed the 5' RACE reads through MiXCR, listing each CDR3 protein once. This table holds approximately 580,000 distinct CDR3 sequences, about a fifth found once. The chain employs TRBV7-8 and TRBJ2-1; TRBD2 might be the D (6 bases). The sequence came from an adult woman who had mild COVID-19 (a few samples of this study predate the infection). Cell type and time point are not known. Sequences were obtained from PBMCs or a T cell subset sorted from them (not recorded which). The CDR3 DNA sequence: TGTGCCAGCAGCCCTCAGGGCGGGGATCAGGAACTCTCCCAGTCCTACAATGAGCAGTTCTTC. The encoded protein is CASSPQGGDQELSQSYNEQFF. Full variable domain (outside the CDR3, taken from reference TRBV7-8 and TRBJ2-1): GAGVSQSPRYKVAKRGQDVALRCDPISGHVSLFWYQQALGQGPEFLTYFQNEAQLDKSGLPSDRFFAERPEGSVSTLKIQRTQQEDSAVYLCASSPQGGDQELSQSYNEQFFGPGTRLTVL.